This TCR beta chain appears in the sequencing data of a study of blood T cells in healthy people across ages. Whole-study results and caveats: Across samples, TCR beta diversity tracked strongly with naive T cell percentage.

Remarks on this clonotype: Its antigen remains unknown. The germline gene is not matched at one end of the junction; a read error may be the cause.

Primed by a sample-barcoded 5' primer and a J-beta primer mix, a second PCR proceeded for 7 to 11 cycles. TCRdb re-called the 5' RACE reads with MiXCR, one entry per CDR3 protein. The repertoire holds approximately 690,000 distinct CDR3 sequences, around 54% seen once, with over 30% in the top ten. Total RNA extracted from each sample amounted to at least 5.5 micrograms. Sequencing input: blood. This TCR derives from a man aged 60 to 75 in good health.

The CDR3 DNA is TGTGCCAGCAGTGTAGTTAACGGGGAGGGGGGCACAGATACGCAGTATTTT. Translating it yields CASSVVNGEGGTDTQYF. The chain recombines TRBV9 with TRBJ2-3; the D gene is possibly TRBD2 (7 bases). The CDR3 is 17 residues long. Per the germline V gene, CDR1 is SGDLS and CDR2 is YYNGEE.